Included here is one T cell receptor beta chain sequence, with context. Measured with immunoSEQ multiplex PCR; TCRdb has only the in-frame clones, and not every one. The sample lists around 140,000 clones, roughly nine tenths occurring once. The source of the sample is a study of T cells in localized non-small cell lung cancer. Germline CDR1 MNHNS, CDR2 SASEGT. V lost 4 bases, J lost 8 bases, and 17 bases lay in between. The CDR3 totals 14 residues. This TCR came from a female donor of 60 years or more with stage I lung adenocarcinoma. Sequencing used peripheral blood, obtained before any cancer treatment. The V and J genes are TRBV6-1 and TRBJ1-2; tentatively, D is TRBD1 (5 bases). The CDR3 protein is CASSGLEGLGGYTF. In DNA, the CDR3 is TGTGCCAGCAGTGGGCTCGAGGGGCTGGGCGGCTACACCTTC.